This is a list of T cell receptor beta chains from one sample in a study of PD-L1 blockade in urothelial cancer. Produced via immunoSEQ multiplex PCR; TCRdb's table is partial and in-frame only. The sample has fewer than 35,000 clones, over 80% seen once; the top ten hold more than 3%. This sample comprised PBMCs, obtained around atezolizumab (anti-PD-L1) treatment. The origin of the receptors is a man aged 45-65 years with urothelial cancer. The CDR3 runs from the conserved cysteine through the conserved F or W. Each record gives: clone size, D gene, V gene, J gene, CDR3 length, CDR3 DNA, CDR3 protein. A D gene is named only where the DNA matches it firmly. Some rows mark clone size as missing; the rest say once, few, many or name a class of expanded clone.

.	TRBD1	TRBV5-5	TRBJ2-3	14	TGTGCCAGCAGCCGGACAGGGGGCACAGATACGCAGTATTTT	CASSRTGGTDTQYF
medium-sized	.	TRBV10-1	TRBJ1-2	13	TGCGCCAGCAGTGAACAGGCCGGCTATGGCTACACCTTC	CASSEQAGYGYTF
.	TRBD1	TRBV6-5	TRBJ1-2	13	TGTGCCAGCAGCCTGGGACAGGGGGCTCACTACACCTTC	CASSLGQGAHYTF
.	.	TRBV4-3	TRBJ2-4	17	TGCGCCAGCAGCCAAGATCGGCGGGGCTTAGCCAAAAACATTCAGTACTTC	CASSQDRRGLAKNIQYF
.	TRBD2	TRBV2	TRBJ2-7	15	TGTGCCAGCAGTGCGCGGAGCGGGGGATCCTACGAGCAGTACTTC	CASSARSGGSYEQYF
once	.	TRBV5-1	TRBJ2-1	15	TGCGCCAGCAGCTTGGAGGAGGGTGGGTACAATGAGCAGTTCTTC	CASSLEEGGYNEQFF
.	TRBD1	TRBV29-1	TRBJ2-3	17	TGCAGCGTTAGGGGGGTAGCGGACAGGGAGCGGCCAGATACGCAGTATTTT	CSVRGVADRERPDTQYF
.	TRBD2	TRBV7-9	TRBJ2-3	15	TGTGCCAGCAGCTTGGACGGGAGGAAGACAGATACGCAGTATTTT	CASSLDGRKTDTQYF
.	TRBD1	TRBV6-6	TRBJ2-1	15	TGTGCCAGCAGCTCAAGGGACAGGGGAGTTTATGAGCAGTTCTTC	CASSSRDRGVYEQFF
.	TRBD1	TRBV19	TRBJ1-1	16	TGTGCCAGTAGGGCGGCGGGACAGGGGTATATTTCTGAAGCTTTCTTT	CASRAAGQGYISEAFF
.	.	TRBV6-6	TRBJ1-3	16	TGTGCCAGCAGTTACCTACAGGTGATCTCTGGAAACACCATATATTTT	CASSYLQVISGNTIYF
.	TRBD1	TRBV7-9	TRBJ1-6	15	TGTGCCAGCAGCCAGGGACAGATATCTTATTCACCCCTCCACTTT	CASSQGQISYSPLHF
.	TRBD1	TRBV30	TRBJ2-7	15	TGTGCCTGGAGTGGGACAGGAGTTGGAGACTACGAGCAGTACTTC	CAWSGTGVGDYEQYF
few	TRBD2	TRBV11-3	TRBJ2-1	18	TGTGCCAGCAGCTTAAGTCTTCCCGGGACTAGCGGGATGGGTGAGCAGTTCTTC	CASSLSLPGTSGMGEQFF
.	TRBD1	TRBV9	TRBJ1-1	15	TGTGCCAGCAGCGTAACGACAGGGGGGATGACTGAAGCTTTCTTT	CASSVTTGGMTEAFF
.	.	TRBV6-1	TRBJ1-1	14	TGTGCCAGCAGTGATGGACCGAGGGTCGCTGAAGCTTTCTTT	CASSDGPRVAEAFF
.	TRBD2	TRBV30	TRBJ2-5	15	TGTGCCTGGAGTGCTGTAGCGGGGCTAGGGGAGACCCAGTACTTC	CAWSAVAGLGETQYF
.	.	TRBV6-5	TRBJ2-7	15	TGTGCCAGCAGTTCTTTGTCCAGGAACTCCTACGAGCAGTACTTC	CASSSLSRNSYEQYF
.	TRBD2	TRBV28	TRBJ2-7	14	TGTGCCAGCATCACGGGAGGTCTGGGGAACGAGCAGTACTTC	CASITGGLGNEQYF
once	TRBD1	TRBV2	TRBJ1-2	15	TGTGCCAGCAGTGAAACCCCACAGGGGTATTTTGGCTACACCTTC	CASSETPQGYFGYTF
.	TRBD1	TRBV5-1	TRBJ1-4	15	TGCGCCAGCAGCTTGTGGGGGACAGGAGAGGAAAAACTGTTTTTT	CASSLWGTGEEKLFF
.	TRBD1	TRBV29-1	TRBJ2-7	12	TGCAGCGTAGGGACAGGGGGAATTCAGCAGTACTTC	CSVGTGGIQQYF
.	TRBD1	TRBV7-9	TRBJ2-7	15	TGTGCCAGCAGCCCTGGACAGGGCTCCTCCTACGAGCAGTACTTC	CASSPGQGSSYEQYF
.	TRBD2	TRBV5-1	TRBJ2-1	15	TGCGCCAGCAGCTTGGGGGGAGGGTCCTACAATGAGCAGTTCTTC	CASSLGGGSYNEQFF
.	.	TRBV7-8	TRBJ1-3	17	TGTGCCAGCAGCTTAGGGGCTGACAGGAACTCTGGAAACACCATATATTTT	CASSLGADRNSGNTIYF
.	TRBD1	TRBV15	TRBJ2-1	15	TGTGCCACCAGCGGGAGGACAGGGGAGCGGGATGAGCAGTTCTTC	CATSGRTGERDEQFF
.	.	TRBV28	TRBJ1-2	15	TGTGCCAGCAGTTCGTTGGATTACAGGGAGTATGGCTACACCTTC	CASSSLDYREYGYTF
.	TRBD1	TRBV6-1	TRBJ1-4	15	TGTGCCAGCAGTGAAGAGGGGGACAGCTATGAAAAACTGTTTTTT	CASSEEGDSYEKLFF
.	TRBD2	TRBV7-2	TRBJ2-1	16	TGTGCCAGCAGCCCATGGGGGGAGGGCCGGGCCAATGAGCAGTTCTTC	CASSPWGEGRANEQFF